Presented here are 8 T cell receptor beta chains from one specimen sequenced in a study of CXCR3-negative and CXCR3-positive naive CD8 T cells. Findings and limits, study-wide: Higher TRB CDR3 hydrophobicity marked CXCR3-positive naive cells relative to CXCR3-negative naive cells.

These receptors lack a known antigen. UMI-labeled 5' RACE yielded the TRB cDNA libraries. Following a re-call of the 5' RACE reads, TCRdb has one entry per CDR3 protein and lacks DNA. The data include roughly 63,000 distinct CDR3 sequences; the top ten clones carry around 5%. The sample taken for sequencing was naive CXCR3+ CD8+ T cells from blood. Subset defined: CD45RO-CCR7+CD27+CD95- naive CD8+ T cells expressing CXCR3 (TNR3+). These receptor sequences come from a human donor in good health. Some clones in this sample may be carry-over from other donors' samples.

The rearrangement links TRBV29-1 to TRBJ2-7; absent DNA, TCRdb's TRBD1 call cannot be checked. The CDR3 has 12 residues. Germline lookup yields CDR1 SQVTM and CDR2 ANQGSEA. This CDR3 is CSVVQDSTLQYF.

The gene calls are TRBV29-1 and TRBJ2-7; TCRdb designates TRBD1, a call that cannot be tested without DNA. The CDR3 runs 13 residues. Germline lookup yields CDR1 SQVTM and CDR2 ANQGSEA. This chain's CDR3 is CSVEDRGAYEQYF.

The chain couples TRBV29-1 to TRBJ2-1; the TRBD2 assignment by TCRdb is unverifiable without DNA. Germline CDR1 is SQVTM and CDR2 is ANQGSEA. This CDR3 spans 16 amino acids. The CDR3 here is CSVEAPGLAVYNEQFF.

The rearrangement links TRBV7-6 to TRBJ2-7; the TCRdb call, TRBD1, lacks DNA for checking. This CDR3 is 13 amino acids long. CDR1 and CDR2 (germline): SGHVS, FNYEAQ. This CDR3 reads CASSSGTANEQYF. The full variable domain, with the rest looked up from reference TRBV7-6 and TRBJ2-7, is GAGVSQSPRYKVTKRGQDVALRCDPISGHVSLYWYRQALGQGPEFLTYFNYEAQQDKSGLPNDRFSAERPEGSISTLTIQRTEQRDSAMYRCASSSGTANEQYFGPGTRLTVT.

The chain has TRBV20-1 and TRBJ2-7; TCRdb gives TRBD1 as the D gene, but with no DNA this cannot be confirmed. Per germline, CDR1 DFQATT and CDR2 SNEGSKA (reference sequence). The CDR3 extends over 15 amino acids. CDR3 residues: CSANEGRGFYYEQYF.

V is TRBV27 and J is TRBJ2-7; TCRdb's D call, TRBD2, is unchecked because there is no DNA. Germline CDR1 MNHEY, CDR2 SMNVEV (reference sequence). The CDR3 runs 14 residues. The CDR3 loop reads CASSLYGPKYEQYF.

The J gene is TRBJ1-5, the V gene TRBV19; with no DNA, the TCRdb D assignment of TRBD1 cannot be verified. The CDR3 totals 16 residues. Germline assignment: CDR1 LNHDA and CDR2 SQIVND (reference sequence). This chain's CDR3 is CASRKGRGPGNQPQHF.

The chain carries TRBV12-3 or TRBV12-4 and TRBJ1-5; TCRdb gives TRBD1 as the D gene, but with no DNA this cannot be confirmed. The CDR3 runs to 14 residues. This chain's CDR3 is CASSLAVGGQPQHF.